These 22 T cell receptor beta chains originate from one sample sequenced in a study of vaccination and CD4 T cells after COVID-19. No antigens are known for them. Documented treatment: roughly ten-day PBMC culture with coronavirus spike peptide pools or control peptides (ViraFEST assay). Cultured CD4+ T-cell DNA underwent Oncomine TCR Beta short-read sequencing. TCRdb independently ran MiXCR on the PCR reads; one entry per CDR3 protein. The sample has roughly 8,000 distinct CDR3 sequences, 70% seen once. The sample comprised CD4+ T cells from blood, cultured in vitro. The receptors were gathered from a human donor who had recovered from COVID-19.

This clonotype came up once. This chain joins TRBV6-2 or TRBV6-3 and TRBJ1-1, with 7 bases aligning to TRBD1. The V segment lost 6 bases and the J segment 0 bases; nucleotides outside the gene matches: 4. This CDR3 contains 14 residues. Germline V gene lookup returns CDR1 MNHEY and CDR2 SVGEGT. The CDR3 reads CASRMTGLNTEAFF. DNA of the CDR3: TGTGCCAGCAGGATGACAGGGTTGAACACTGAAGCTTTCTTT.

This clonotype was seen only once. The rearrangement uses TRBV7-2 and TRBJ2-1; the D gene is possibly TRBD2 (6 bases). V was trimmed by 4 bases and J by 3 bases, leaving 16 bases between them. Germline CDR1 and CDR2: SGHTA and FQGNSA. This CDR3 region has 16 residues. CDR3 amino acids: CASSSVGTGVYNEQFF. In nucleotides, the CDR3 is TGTGCCAGCAGCTCTGTCGGGACTGGGGTCTACAATGAGCAGTTCTTC.

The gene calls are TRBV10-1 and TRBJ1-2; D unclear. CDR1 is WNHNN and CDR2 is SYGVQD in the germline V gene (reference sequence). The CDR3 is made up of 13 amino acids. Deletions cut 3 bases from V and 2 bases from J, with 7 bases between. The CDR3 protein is CASSEWSNYGYTF. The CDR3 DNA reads TGCGCCAGCAGTGAATGGAGCAACTATGGCTACACCTTC.

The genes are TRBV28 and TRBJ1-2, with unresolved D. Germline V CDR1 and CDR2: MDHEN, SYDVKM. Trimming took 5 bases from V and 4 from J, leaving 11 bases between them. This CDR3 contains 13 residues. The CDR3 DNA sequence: TGTGCCAGCAGTCCCGGAAGGGCCTATGGCTACACCTTC. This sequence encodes CASSPGRAYGYTF.

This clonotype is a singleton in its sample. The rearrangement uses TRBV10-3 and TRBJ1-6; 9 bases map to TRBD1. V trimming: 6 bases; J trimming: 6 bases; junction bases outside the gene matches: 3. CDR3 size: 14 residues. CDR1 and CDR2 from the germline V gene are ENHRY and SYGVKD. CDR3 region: CAIRLTGGNSPLHF. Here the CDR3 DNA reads TGTGCCATCAGGTTGACAGGGGGTAATTCACCCCTCCACTTT.

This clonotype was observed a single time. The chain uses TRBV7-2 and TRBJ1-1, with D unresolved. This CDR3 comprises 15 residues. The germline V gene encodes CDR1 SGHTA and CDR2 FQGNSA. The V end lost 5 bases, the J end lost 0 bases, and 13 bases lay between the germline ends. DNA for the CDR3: TGTGCCAGCAGCCGCTGGGCAGAAATGAACACTGAAGCTTTCTTT. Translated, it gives CASSRWAEMNTEAFF.

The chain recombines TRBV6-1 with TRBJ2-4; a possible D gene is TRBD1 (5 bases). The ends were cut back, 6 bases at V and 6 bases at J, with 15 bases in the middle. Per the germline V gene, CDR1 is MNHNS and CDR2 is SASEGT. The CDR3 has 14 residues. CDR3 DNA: TGTGCCAGCAGCCTAGGGGTGTCTGGAAACATTCAGTACTTC. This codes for CASSLGVSGNIQYF.

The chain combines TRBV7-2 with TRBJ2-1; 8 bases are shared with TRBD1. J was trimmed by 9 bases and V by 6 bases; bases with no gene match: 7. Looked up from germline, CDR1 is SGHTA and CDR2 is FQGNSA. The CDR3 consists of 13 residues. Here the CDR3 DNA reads TGTGCCAGCAGACAGACAGGGGCGTTTGAGCAGTTCTTC. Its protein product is CASRQTGAFEQFF. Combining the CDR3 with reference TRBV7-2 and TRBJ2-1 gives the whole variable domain GAGVSQSPSNKVTEKGKDVELRCDPISGHTALYWYRQSLGQGLEFLIYFQGNSAPDKSGLPSDRFSAERTGGSVSTLTIQRTQQEDSAVYLCASRQTGAFEQFFGPGTRLTVL.

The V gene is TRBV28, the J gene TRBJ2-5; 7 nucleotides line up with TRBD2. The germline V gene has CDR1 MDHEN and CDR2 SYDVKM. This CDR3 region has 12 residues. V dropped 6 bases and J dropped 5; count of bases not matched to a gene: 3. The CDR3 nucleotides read TGTGCCAGCAGGAGGGGAGGGGAGACCCAGTACTTC. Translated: CASRRGGETQYF.

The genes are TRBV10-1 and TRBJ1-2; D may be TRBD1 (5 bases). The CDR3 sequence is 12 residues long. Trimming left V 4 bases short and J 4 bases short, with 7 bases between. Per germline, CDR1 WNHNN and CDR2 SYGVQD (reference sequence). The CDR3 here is CASSAGLYGYTF. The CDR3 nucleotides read TGCGCCAGCAGTGCAGGGCTCTATGGCTACACCTTC.

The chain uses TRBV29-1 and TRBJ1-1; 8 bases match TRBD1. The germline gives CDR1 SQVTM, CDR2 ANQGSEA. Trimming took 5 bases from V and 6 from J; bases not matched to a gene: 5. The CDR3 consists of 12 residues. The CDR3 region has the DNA TGCAGCGTTACCCTGACAGGGGCTGAAGCTTTCTTT. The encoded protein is CSVTLTGAEAFF.

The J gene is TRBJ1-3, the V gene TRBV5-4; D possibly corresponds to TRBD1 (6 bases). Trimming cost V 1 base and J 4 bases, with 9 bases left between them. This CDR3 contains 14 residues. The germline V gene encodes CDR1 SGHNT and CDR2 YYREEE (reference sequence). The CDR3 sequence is CASSLPGHGNTIYF. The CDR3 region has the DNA TGTGCCAGCAGCTTGCCGGGACACGGAAACACCATATATTTT.

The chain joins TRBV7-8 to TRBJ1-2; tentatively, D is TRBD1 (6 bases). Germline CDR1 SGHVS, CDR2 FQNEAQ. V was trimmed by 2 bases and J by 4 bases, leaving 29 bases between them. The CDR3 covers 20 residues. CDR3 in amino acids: CASSLLSYAGGRPVLYGYTF. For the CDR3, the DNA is TGTGCCAGCAGCTTATTGAGTTATGCCGGGGGCCGCCCAGTTCTCTATGGCTACACCTTC.

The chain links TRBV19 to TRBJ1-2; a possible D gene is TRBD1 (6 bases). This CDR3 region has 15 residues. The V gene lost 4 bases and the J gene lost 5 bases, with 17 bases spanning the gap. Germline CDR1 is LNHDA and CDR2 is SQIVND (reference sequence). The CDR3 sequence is CASSTTRQAIYGYTF. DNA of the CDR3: TGTGCCAGTAGTACCACCAGACAGGCGATATATGGCTACACCTTC.

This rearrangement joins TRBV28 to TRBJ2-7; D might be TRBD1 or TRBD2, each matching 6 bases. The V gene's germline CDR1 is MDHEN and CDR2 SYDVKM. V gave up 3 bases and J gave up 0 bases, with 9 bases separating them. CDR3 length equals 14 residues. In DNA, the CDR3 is TGTGCCAGCAGTTTGGGGGGCGGCTCCTACGAGCAGTACTTC. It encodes CASSLGGGSYEQYF. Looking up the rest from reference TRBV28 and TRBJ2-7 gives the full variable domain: DVKVTQSSRYLVKRTGEKVFLECVQDMDHENMFWYRQDPGLGLRLIYFSYDVKMKEKGDIPEGYSVSREKKERFSLILESASTNQTSMYLCASSLGGGSYEQYFGPGTRLTVT.

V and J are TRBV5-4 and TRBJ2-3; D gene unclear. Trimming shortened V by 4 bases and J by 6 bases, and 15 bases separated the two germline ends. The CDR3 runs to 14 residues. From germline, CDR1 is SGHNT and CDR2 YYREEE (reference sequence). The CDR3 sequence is CASSRMTLGDTQYF. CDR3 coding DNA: TGTGCCAGCAGCCGCATGACGTTAGGGGATACGCAGTATTTT.

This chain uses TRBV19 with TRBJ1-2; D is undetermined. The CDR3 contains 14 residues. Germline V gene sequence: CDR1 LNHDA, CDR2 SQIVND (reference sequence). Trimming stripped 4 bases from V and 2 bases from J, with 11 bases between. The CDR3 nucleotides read TGTGCCAGTAGTAGAGACGGCACCAACTATGGCTACACCTTC. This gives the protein CASSRDGTNYGYTF.

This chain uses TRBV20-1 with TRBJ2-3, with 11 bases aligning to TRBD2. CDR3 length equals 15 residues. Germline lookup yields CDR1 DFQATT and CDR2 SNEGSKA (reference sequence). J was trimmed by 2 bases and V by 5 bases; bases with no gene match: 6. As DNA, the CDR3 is TGCAGTGCTTGGTCTAGCGGGGGGTCCACAGATACGCAGTATTTT. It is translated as CSAWSSGGSTDTQYF.

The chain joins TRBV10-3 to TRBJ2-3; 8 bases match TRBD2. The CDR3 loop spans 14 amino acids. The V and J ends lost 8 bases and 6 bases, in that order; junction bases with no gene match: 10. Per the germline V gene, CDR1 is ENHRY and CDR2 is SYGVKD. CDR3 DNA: TGTGCCATCTACCGGGGGGGAGCTGGTGATACGCAGTATTTT. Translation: CAIYRGGAGDTQYF.

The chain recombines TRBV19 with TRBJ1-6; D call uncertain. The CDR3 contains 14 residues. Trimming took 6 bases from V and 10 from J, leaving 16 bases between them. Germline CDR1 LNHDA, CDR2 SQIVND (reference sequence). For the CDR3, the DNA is TGTGCCAGTAGCCCTGTCGCAGGAGTATCACCCCTCCACTTT. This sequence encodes CASSPVAGVSPLHF. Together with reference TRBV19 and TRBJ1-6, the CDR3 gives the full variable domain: DGGITQSPKYLFRKEGQNVTLSCEQNLNHDAMYWYRQDPGQGLRLIYYSQIVNDFQKGDIAEGYSVSREKKESFPLTVTSAQKNPTAFYLCASSPVAGVSPLHFGNGTRLTVT.

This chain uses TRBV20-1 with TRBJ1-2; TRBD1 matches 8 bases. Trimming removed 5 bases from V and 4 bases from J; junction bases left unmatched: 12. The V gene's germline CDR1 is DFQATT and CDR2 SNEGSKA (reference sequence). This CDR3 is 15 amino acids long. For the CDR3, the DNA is TGCAGTGCTCGACCCGGGACAGGAGGAACCTATGGCTACACCTTC. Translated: CSARPGTGGTYGYTF.

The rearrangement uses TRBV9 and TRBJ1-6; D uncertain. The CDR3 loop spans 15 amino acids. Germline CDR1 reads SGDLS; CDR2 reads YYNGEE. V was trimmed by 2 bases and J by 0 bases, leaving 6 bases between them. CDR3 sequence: CASSVSNSYNSPLHF. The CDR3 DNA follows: TGTGCCAGCAGCGTGAGTAACTCCTATAATTCACCCCTCCACTTT.